The rows below give T cell receptor beta chains drawn from one sample of a study of CD8 T cells in Susac syndrome. Via MiXCR, TCRdb re-called the immunoSEQ multiplex PCR reads, giving one row per CDR3 protein. The data contain approximately 120,000 distinct CDR3 sequences, around nine tenths of them singletons. Sample: CD8+ T cells from PBMCs. All receptors come from a human donor with multiple sclerosis. CDR3s include the opening cysteine and the closing phenylalanine or tryptophan. The D gene is left open where the match is weak. Clone size is stated in some rows and not others, as once, few, many or a class when expanded.

v_call,j_call,d_call,clone_size,cdr3_aa,cdr3_nt
TRBV5-6,TRBJ2-4,.,once,CASSFLTGAKNIQYF,TGTGCCAGCAGCTTCTTGACCGGGGCCAAAAACATTCAGTACTTC
TRBV5-4,TRBJ2-1,.,.,CASSPLEDNEQFF,TGTGCCAGCAGCCCACTGGAGGACAATGAGCAGTTCTTC
TRBV9,TRBJ1-5,.,.,CASSARDGFNQPQHF,TGTGCCAGCAGCGCCCGGGACGGCTTCAATCAGCCCCAGCATTTT
TRBV7-9,TRBJ2-5,.,.,CASSQDGEETQYF,TGTGCCAGCAGCCAAGACGGAGAAGAGACCCAGTACTTC
TRBV29-1,TRBJ2-1,.,.,CSVLPTDYNEQFF,TGCAGCGTTTTACCCACTGATTACAATGAGCAGTTCTTC
TRBV19,TRBJ2-7,.,.,CASSFRASLGEQYF,TGTGCCAGTAGTTTTCGGGCGTCCCTTGGGGAGCAGTACTTC
TRBV11-2,TRBJ1-4,TRBD1,.,CASSRIHGTGFTLFF,TGTGCCAGCAGCCGGATCCACGGGACAGGGTTTACACTGTTTTTT
TRBV7-9,TRBJ2-3,.,.,CATQSSTDTQYF,TGTGCCACCCAGTCTAGCACAGATACGCAGTATTTT
TRBV5-1,TRBJ1-1,TRBD1,.,CASSQDAGQPEAFF,TGCGCCAGCAGCCAAGATGCGGGACAGCCTGAAGCTTTCTTT
TRBV29-1,TRBJ2-7,.,few,CSVGLGDEQYF,TGCAGCGTGGGACTCGGCGACGAGCAGTACTTC